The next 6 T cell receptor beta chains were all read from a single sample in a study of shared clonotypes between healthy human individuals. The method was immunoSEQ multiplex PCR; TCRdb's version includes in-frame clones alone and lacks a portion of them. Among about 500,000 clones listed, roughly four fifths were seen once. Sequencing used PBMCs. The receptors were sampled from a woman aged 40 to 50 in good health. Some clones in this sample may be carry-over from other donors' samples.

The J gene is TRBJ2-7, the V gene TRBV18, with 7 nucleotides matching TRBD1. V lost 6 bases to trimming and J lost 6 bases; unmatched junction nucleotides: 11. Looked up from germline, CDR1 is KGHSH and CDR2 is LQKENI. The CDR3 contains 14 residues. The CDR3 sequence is CASSLGPAGGEQYF. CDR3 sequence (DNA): TGTGCCAGCTCGCTCGGGCCCGCAGGGGGCGAGCAGTACTTC.

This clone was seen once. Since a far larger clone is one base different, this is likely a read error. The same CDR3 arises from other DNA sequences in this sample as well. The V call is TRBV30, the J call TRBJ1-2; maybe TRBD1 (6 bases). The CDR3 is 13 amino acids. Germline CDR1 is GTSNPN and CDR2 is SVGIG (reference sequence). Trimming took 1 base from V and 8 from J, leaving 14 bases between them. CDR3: CAWSALGGLGYTF. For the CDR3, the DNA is TGTGCCTGGAGTGCCCTGGGGGGCTTAGGCTACACCTTC.

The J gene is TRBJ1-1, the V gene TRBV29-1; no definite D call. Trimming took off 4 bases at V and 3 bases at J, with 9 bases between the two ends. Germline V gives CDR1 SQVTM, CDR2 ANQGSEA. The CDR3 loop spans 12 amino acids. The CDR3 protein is CSVADRYTEAFF. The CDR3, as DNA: TGCAGCGTTGCGGATAGGTACACTGAAGCTTTCTTT.

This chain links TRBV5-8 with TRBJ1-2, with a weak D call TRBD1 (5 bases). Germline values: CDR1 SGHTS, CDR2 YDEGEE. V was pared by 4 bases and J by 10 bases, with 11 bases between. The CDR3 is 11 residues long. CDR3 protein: CASSPGGVYTF. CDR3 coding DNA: TGTGCCAGCAGCCCCGGAGGGGTCTACACCTTC.

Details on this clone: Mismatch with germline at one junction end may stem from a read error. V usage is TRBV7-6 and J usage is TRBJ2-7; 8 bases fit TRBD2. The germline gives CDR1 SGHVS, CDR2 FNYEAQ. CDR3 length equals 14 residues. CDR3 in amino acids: CASSLEAGAPEQYF. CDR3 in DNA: TGTGCCAGCAGTTTAGAAGCGGGAGCTCCGGAGCAGTACTTC.

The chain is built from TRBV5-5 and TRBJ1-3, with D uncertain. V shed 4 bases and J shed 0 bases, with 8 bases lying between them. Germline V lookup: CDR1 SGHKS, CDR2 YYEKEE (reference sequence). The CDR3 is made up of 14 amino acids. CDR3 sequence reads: CASSLEHSGNTIYF. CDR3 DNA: TGTGCCAGCAGCCTGGAACACTCTGGAAACACCATATATTTT.